A single sample gave rise to the 3 T cell receptor beta chains below, sequenced in a study of blood T cell repertoires in COVID-19. Assay: immunoSEQ multiplex PCR; the TCRdb copy retains only in-frame clones and omits some. This table holds roughly 200,000 clones, roughly 79% found once. The specimen was peripheral blood. These receptor sequences come from a woman aged 40 to 50 with COVID-19, enrolled during active disease.

This clone was counted once. The CDR3 sequence is CASSPRLVGGETQYF. The DNA of the CDR3 is TGTGCCAGCTCACCTCGACTGGTGGGGGGAGAGACCCAGTACTTC. The rearrangement uses TRBV18 and TRBJ2-5; D perhaps matches TRBD2 (6 bases). This CDR3 is built from 15 residues. Germline CDR1 and CDR2: KGHSH and LQKENI. The V end was cut by 3 bases, the J end by 4 bases, with 15 bases between. Variable domain in full (rest from reference TRBV18 and TRBJ2-5): NAGVMQNPRHLVRRRGQEARLRCSPMKGHSHVYWYRQLPEEGLKFMVYLQKENIIDESGMPKERFSAEFPKEGPSILRIQQVVRGDSAAYFCASSPRLVGGETQYFGPGTRLLVL.

This clone was seen a handful of times. The chain combines TRBV2 with TRBJ1-2; 8 bases line up with TRBD1. The CDR3 is 13 amino acids. V shed 6 bases, J shed 5 bases, and the junction held 5 bases outside the gene matches. The germline V gene encodes CDR1 SNHLY and CDR2 FYNNEI. CDR3 nucleotide sequence: TGTGCCAGCAGCAGGGGGCAGTTGTATGGCTACACCTTC. Protein product: CASSRGQLYGYTF. Filled out from reference TRBV2 and TRBJ1-2, the complete variable domain reads EPEVTQTPSHQVTQMGQEVILRCVPISNHLYFYWYRQILGQKVEFLVSFYNNEISEKSEIFDDQFSVERPDGSNFTLKIRSTKLEDSAMYFCASSRGQLYGYTFGSGTRLTVV.

The V call is TRBV9, the J call TRBJ2-1; 8 bases map to TRBD2. CDR3 length equals 13 residues. Trimming took 4 bases from V and 6 from J; bases not matched to a gene: 3. Looked up from germline, CDR1 is SGDLS and CDR2 is YYNGEE. The CDR3 bases are TGTGCCAGCAGCAAGGGACTAGTCAATGAGCAGTTCTTC. This translates into CASSKGLVNEQFF.